This T cell receptor (beta chain) comes out of a study of a mutant IDH1 vaccine in newly diagnosed glioma. On the study more broadly: Scheduled for weeks 1, 3, 5, 7, 11, 15, 19 and 23, eight vaccinations were given to patients.

Worth noting for this clone: Its matching antigen is unknown.

The CDR3 is made up of 14 amino acids. Germline V lookup: CDR1 SGHTA, CDR2 FQGNSA. V lost 5 bases and J lost 2, with 13 bases in between. Here immunoSEQ multiplex PCR was the method, and the copy in TCRdb shows in-frame clones only, minus some. The sample yields under 150,000 clones, 90% seen once. Study observations and caveats: There seemed to be no relation between pseudoprogression and changes in top peripheral T cell clonotypes. It was approximately 93% of patients that developed vaccine-induced immune responses.

Specified time point: week 11, during vaccination. Each dose delivered 300 ug of mutant IDH1 20-mer peptide subcutaneously with imiquimod. New WHO grade 3 or 4 astrocytomas that were IDH1-mutant and ATRX-lost occurred in the donors. The V call is TRBV7-2, the J call TRBJ2-7, with D perhaps matching TRBD1 or TRBD2 (5 bases each). The sample was PBMCs, taken from a glioma patient whose treatment included an IDH1 peptide vaccine. The sequence was obtained from a woman between 50 and 59 years old with glioma. The CDR3 bases are TGTGCCAGCAGCCGCCGGGACCCCACCTACGAGCAGTACTTC. Its protein is CASSRRDPTYEQYF.